This T cell receptor beta chain was sequenced for a study of T cell responses to AZD1222 COVID-19 vaccine. Some clones are missing from TCRdb's copy, which holds only in-frame ones; the method was immunoSEQ multiplex PCR. The sample yields about 110,000 clones, about 95% seen once. Second doses were pooled across both intervals (about 4 or about 12 weeks). The V and J ends lost 10 bases and 1 base, in that order; junction bases with no gene match: 3. The CDR3 extends over 13 amino acids. CDR1 and CDR2 (germline): LNHDA, SQIVND (reference sequence). The genes are TRBV19 and TRBJ1-1, with 10 bases lining up with TRBD1. The clonotype was recovered from an adult who received the AZD1222 COVID-19 vaccine. The sample here was peripheral blood, taken 28 days after the second AZD1222 dose. CDR3 in DNA: TGTGCCACTTGGACAGGGGGGAACACTGAAGCTTTCTTT. As protein: CATWTGGNTEAFF.